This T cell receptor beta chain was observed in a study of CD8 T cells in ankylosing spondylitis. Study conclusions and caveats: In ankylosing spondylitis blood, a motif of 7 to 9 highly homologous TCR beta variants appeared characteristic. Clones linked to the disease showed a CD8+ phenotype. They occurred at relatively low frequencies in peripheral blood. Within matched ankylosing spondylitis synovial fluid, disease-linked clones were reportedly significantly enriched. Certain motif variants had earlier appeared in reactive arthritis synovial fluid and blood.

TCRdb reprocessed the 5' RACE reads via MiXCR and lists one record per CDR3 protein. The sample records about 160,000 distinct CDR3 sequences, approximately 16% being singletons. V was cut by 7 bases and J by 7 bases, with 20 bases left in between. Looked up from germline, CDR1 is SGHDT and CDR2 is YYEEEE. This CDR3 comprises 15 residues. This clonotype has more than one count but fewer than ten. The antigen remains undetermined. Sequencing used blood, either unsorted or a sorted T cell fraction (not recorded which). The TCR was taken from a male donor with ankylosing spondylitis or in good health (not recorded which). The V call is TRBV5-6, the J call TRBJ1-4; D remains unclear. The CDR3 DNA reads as TGTGCCAGCGCCACACCCGGTCTACGGGGTGAAAAACTGTTTTTT. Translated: CASATPGLRGEKLFF.